The clone carrying this T cell receptor (beta chain) has only a few counts. What it binds is not known. The PCR was carried out with 60 Vbeta primers and 13 Jbeta primers. Study processing details: Later, an analysis found 80 million or so unique TCR beta chains, and around 12 million of these were shared. Data came from immunoSEQ multiplex PCR; TCRdb stores just in-frame clones and leaves some out. That table is the source of V, J and clone size, and D and trimming were worked out from the DNA. This table has under 150,000 clones, less than 85% appearing once. All donors participated as healthy donors of bone marrow. These data belong to a study of cytomegalovirus exposure and HLA in healthy donors. The study's findings and limits: Beyond CMV serostatus, there was no information to go on about immune exposure. When analyzed later, a missense DCLRE1C variant was found to be linked to TCR beta V- and J-gene trimming.

V was trimmed by 0 bases and J by 0 bases, leaving 6 bases between them. The germline CDR1 and CDR2 sequences are SQVTM and ANQGSEA. There are 14 residues in the CDR3. Sequences were obtained from PBMCs. The chain is built from TRBV29-1 and TRBJ2-1; D unresolved. The clonotype was recovered from a woman aged 45-65 years in good health and CMV-seropositive. CDR3 in amino acids: CSVEDPSSYNEQFF. CDR3 nucleotide sequence: TGCAGCGTTGAAGATCCTAGCTCCTACAATGAGCAGTTCTTC.